The 15 T cell receptor beta chains reported below all come from one sample, sequenced in a study of blood T cell repertoires in COVID-19. The repertoire was sequenced with immunoSEQ multiplex PCR; TCRdb's copy has only in-frame clones and lacks some. The table lists about 140,000 clones, approximately 88% of them singletons, with about 2% in the top ten. What was sequenced was peripheral blood. The receptors derive from a man aged 70 or older with acute or convalescent COVID-19.

The chain carries TRBV6-4 and TRBJ2-3; 9 bases agree with TRBD2. The V and J ends lost 3 bases and 7 bases, in that order; junction bases with no gene match: 8. Germline CDR1 is MRHNA and CDR2 is SNTAGT. This CDR3 comprises 15 residues. The CDR3 nucleotides read TGTGCCAGCAGTGAAGAGCGGGGGGAGTCATATACGCAGTATTTT. Its translation: CASSEERGESYTQYF.

The J gene is TRBJ1-1, the V gene TRBV6-5; D is unresolved. The CDR3 totals 13 residues. With 5 bases removed from V and 3 bases from J, the gap between germline ends came to 10 bases. Germline loops: CDR1 MNHEY, CDR2 SVGAGI. The CDR3 region is CASSQEVDTEAFF. The CDR3 bases are TGTGCCAGCAGTCAGGAGGTAGACACTGAAGCTTTCTTT.

V and J are TRBV7-2 and TRBJ1-5, with TRBD1 as a possible D gene (6 bases). V dropped 6 bases and J dropped 6 bases, with 12 bases sitting between them. Germline V gene lookup returns CDR1 SGHTA and CDR2 FQGNSA. The CDR3 contains 13 residues. CDR3: CASRGTGRQPQHF. CDR3 bases: TGTGCCAGCAGGGGTACAGGGCGTCAGCCCCAGCATTTT.

The genes are TRBV6-6 and TRBJ1-4, with D possibly matching TRBD1 (6 bases). V gave up 4 bases and J gave up 5 bases, with 14 bases separating them. The CDR3 sequence is 15 residues long. Germline CDR1 and CDR2: MNHNY and SVGAGI (reference sequence). CDR3 residues: CASSFKDSGNEKLFF. CDR3 nucleotides: TGTGCCAGCAGTTTTAAGGACAGCGGCAATGAAAAACTGTTTTTT.

The chain combines TRBV5-1 with TRBJ2-3, with 9 bases matching TRBD2. J lost 0 bases, V lost 4 bases, and 3 bases had no gene match. From germline, CDR1 is SGHRS and CDR2 YFSETQ. This CDR3 is built from 15 residues. The CDR3 is CASSQTSGSTDTQYF. CDR3 DNA: TGCGCCAGCAGCCAAACTAGCGGGAGCACAGATACGCAGTATTTT.

This clone has only one observation. The J gene is TRBJ1-4, the V gene TRBV18; unclear D gene. The CDR3 loop spans 15 amino acids. Germline V lookup: CDR1 KGHSH, CDR2 LQKENI. Trimming took 3 bases from V and 8 from J, leaving 16 bases between them. This chain's CDR3 is CASSPLGVGGEKLFF. The CDR3 DNA is TGTGCCAGCTCACCCCTCGGGGTTGGAGGGGAAAAACTGTTTTTT.

V is TRBV6-5 and J is TRBJ1-4; tentatively, D is TRBD1 (6 bases). The germline CDR1 and CDR2 sequences are MNHEY and SVGAGI. V gave up 6 bases and J gave up 7 bases, with 12 bases separating them. The CDR3 sequence is 13 residues long. The CDR3 coding sequence is TGTGCCAGCAGGAGGGGGTCGGGTGAAAAACTGTTTTTT. As protein: CASRRGSGEKLFF.

The chain employs TRBV5-4 and TRBJ2-2, with D perhaps matching TRBD1 (5 bases). CDR1 and CDR2 from the germline V gene are SGHNT and YYREEE (reference sequence). The CDR3 is 13 residues long. V dropped 6 bases and J dropped 2 bases, with 8 bases sitting between them. CDR3 in amino acids: CASTGHNTGELFF. The CDR3 DNA sequence: TGTGCCAGCACAGGACATAACACCGGGGAGCTGTTTTTT.

The V and J genes are TRBV18 and TRBJ2-3; a possible D gene is TRBD1 (6 bases). Germline-derived CDR1 and CDR2 are KGHSH and LQKENI. The germline V and J ends were trimmed by 3 bases and 7 bases, with 14 bases remaining between them. The CDR3 is made up of 14 amino acids. The CDR3 nucleotides read TGTGCCAGCTCACCTGGACAGCCTCCAAATACGCAGTATTTT. Translating gives CASSPGQPPNTQYF.

The chain couples TRBV9 to TRBJ1-6; tentative D call: TRBD1 (5 bases). This CDR3 has 15 amino acids. V shed 4 bases and J shed 1 base, with 9 bases lying between them. Germline assignment: CDR1 SGDLS and CDR2 YYNGEE. Here the CDR3 DNA reads TGTGCCAGCAGCTGGGAGGGGTCCTATAATTCACCCCTCCACTTT. Protein sequence: CASSWEGSYNSPLHF.

This clone was observed once. The chain carries TRBV2 and TRBJ1-2; D might be TRBD1 (6 bases). CDR1 is SNHLY and CDR2 is FYNNEI in the germline V gene. The CDR3 spans 14 residues. V was pared by 4 bases and J by 2 bases, with 11 bases between. CDR3: CASSVITGNYGYTF. CDR3 nucleotide sequence: TGTGCCAGCAGTGTAATCACAGGGAACTATGGCTACACCTTC.

The rearrangement joins TRBV7-3 to TRBJ2-3; D perhaps matches TRBD2 (5 bases). The CDR3 covers 13 residues. Germline V gives CDR1 SGHTA, CDR2 FQGTGA. V shed 2 bases and J shed 7 bases, with 10 bases lying between them. The CDR3, as DNA: TGTGCCAGCAGCTTAGGTCAGGACTATACGCAGTATTTT. It specifies CASSLGQDYTQYF. The full variable domain, with the rest looked up from reference TRBV7-3 and TRBJ2-3, is GAGVSQTPSNKVTEKGKYVELRCDPISGHTALYWYRQSLGQGPEFLIYFQGTGAADDSGLPNDRFFAVRPEGSVSTLKIQRTERGDSAVYLCASSLGQDYTQYFGPGTRLTVL.

The chain combines TRBV11-2 with TRBJ2-5, with a possible D match to TRBD2 (6 bases). This CDR3 comprises 15 residues. Germline V lookup: CDR1 SGHAT, CDR2 FQNNGV. V shed 2 bases and J shed 7 bases, with 17 bases lying between them. The CDR3 DNA follows: TGTGCCAGCAGCTTAATGGACACACGGGGAGGGACCCAGTACTTC. This translates into CASSLMDTRGGTQYF. Full variable domain (outside the CDR3, taken from reference TRBV11-2 and TRBJ2-5): EAGVAQSPRYKIIEKRQSVAFWCNPISGHATLYWYQQILGQGPKLLIQFQNNGVVDDSQLPKDRFSAERLKGVDSTLKIQPAKLEDSAVYLCASSLMDTRGGTQYFGPGTRLLVL.

This chain links TRBV28 with TRBJ2-7; TRBD2 agrees at 14 bases. CDR1 is MDHEN, CDR2 SYDVKM, per germline. V dropped 7 bases and J dropped 3; count of bases not matched to a gene: 8. This CDR3 spans 16 amino acids. Written as DNA, the CDR3 is TGTGCCAGCACCTCGGGGGGACTAGCGGGAGACTACGAGCAGTACTTC. Protein: CASTSGGLAGDYEQYF.

The V and J genes are TRBV5-1 and TRBJ2-2, with 8 bases identical to TRBD1. J was trimmed by 7 bases and V by 4 bases; bases with no gene match: 9. The CDR3 is 15 amino acids. The germline V gene encodes CDR1 SGHRS and CDR2 YFSETQ. The CDR3 region has the DNA TGCGCCAGCAGCCCCGATCAGGGGGCGGGCGGGGAGCTGTTTTTT. Amino acid sequence: CASSPDQGAGGELFF.